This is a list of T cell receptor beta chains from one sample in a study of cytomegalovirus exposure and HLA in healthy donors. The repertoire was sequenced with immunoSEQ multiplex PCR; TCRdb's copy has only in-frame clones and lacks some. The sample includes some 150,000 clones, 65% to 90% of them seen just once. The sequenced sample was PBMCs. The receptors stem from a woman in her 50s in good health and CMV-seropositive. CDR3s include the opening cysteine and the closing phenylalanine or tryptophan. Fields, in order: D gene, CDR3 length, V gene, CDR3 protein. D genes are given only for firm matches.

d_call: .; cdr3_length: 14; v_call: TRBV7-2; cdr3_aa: CASSSQGRTDTQYF
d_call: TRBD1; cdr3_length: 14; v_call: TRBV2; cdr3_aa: CASRDRGLAGELFF
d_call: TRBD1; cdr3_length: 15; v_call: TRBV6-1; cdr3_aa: CASSANSGTGEKLFF
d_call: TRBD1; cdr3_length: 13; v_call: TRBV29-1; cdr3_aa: CSVSSGTGYGYTF
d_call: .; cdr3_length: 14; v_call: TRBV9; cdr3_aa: CASSVGTLSGELFF
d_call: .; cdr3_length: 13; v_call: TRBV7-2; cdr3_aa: CASSNTGYTEAFF
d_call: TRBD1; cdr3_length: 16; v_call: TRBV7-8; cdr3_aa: CASRQNRGSRNSPLHF
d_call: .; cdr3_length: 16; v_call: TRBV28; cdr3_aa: CASSGPDGGNPYEQYF
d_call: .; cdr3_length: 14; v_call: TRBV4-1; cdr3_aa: CASSHDGVEVEAFF
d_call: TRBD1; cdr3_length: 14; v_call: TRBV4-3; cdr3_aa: CASSQDTGATEAFF
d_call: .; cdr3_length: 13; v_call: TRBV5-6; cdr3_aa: CAGGAGETDTQYF
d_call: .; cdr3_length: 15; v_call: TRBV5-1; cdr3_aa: CASSLGVSGTDTQYF
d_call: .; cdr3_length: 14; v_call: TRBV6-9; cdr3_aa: CASRGIATFEKLFF
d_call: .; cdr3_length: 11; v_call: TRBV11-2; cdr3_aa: CASRTVETQYF
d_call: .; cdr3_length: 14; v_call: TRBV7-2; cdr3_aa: CASSLLALSYEQYF
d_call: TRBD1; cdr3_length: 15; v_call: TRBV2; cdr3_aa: CASSAGQGRFYEQYF
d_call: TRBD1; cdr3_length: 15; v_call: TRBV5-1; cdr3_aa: CASKIGGTVSYEQYF
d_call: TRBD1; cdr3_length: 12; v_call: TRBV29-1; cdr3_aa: CSVTDRGYGYTF
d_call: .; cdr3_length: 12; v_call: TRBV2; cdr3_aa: CASRVTGYEQYF
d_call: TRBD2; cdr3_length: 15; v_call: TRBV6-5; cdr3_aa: CASSMSAGGRNEQFF
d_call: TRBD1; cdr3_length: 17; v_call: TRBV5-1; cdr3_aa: CASSLVPGQDHTDTQYF
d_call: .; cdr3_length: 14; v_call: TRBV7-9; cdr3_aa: CASSPSKQSGELFF
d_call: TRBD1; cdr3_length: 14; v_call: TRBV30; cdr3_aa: CAWSGGQGPEKLFF
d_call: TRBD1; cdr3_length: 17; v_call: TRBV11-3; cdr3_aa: CASSPWTGFHSNQPQHF
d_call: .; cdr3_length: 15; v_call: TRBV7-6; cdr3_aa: CASSLASGALTPAFF
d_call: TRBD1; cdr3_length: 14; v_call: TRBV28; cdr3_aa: CASIQRTGVYEQYF
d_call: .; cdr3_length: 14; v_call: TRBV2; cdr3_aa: CASRLGLTNNEQFF
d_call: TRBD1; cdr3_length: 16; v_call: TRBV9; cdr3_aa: CASSAGQGQVTDTQYF
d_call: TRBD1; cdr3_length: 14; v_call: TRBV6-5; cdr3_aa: CASSQGHGTAELFF
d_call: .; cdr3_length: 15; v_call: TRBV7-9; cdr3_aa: CASSLARIVGNTIYF
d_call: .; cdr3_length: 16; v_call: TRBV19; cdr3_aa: CASNNDQKFPGHGYTF
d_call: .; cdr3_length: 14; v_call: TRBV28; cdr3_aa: CASSLYWGDTEAFF
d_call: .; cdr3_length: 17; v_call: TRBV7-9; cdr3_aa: CASSLSGAGSTNEKLFF
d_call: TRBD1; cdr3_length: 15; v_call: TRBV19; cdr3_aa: CASRPDRGGDTEAFF
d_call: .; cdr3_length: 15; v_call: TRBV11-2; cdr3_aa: CASSLGSEGTDTQYF
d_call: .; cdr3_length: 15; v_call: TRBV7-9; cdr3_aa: CASSYSGRYTGELFF
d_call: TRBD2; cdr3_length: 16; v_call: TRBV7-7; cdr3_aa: CASSPRLAGGTDTQYF
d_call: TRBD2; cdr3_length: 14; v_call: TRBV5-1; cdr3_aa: CASSSEGTNVEQYF
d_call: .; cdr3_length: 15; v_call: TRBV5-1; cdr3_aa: CASSLEGRTYNEQFF
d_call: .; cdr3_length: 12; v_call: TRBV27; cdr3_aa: CASSFRRGEQYF
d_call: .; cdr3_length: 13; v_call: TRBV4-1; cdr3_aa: CASSQVQGNEQYF
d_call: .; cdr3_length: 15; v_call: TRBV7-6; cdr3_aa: CASSSPTGSIEKLFF
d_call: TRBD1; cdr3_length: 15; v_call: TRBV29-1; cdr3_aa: CSAWTGGIKDTEAFF
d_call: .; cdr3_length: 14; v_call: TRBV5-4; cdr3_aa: CASSHSPTLREQYF
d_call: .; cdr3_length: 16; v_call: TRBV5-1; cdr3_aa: CASSLVLGPEGSGYTF
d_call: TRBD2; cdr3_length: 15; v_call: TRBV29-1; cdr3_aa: CSAGGGARGTDTQYF
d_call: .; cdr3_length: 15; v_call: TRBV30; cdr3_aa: CAWSVPWQGSRPLHF
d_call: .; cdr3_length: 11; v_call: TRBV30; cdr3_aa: CAWRRGNGYTF
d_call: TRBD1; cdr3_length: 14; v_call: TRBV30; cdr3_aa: CAWSPGQGRTEAFF
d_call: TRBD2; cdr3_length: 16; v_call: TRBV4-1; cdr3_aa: CASSPGGSGGADTQYF
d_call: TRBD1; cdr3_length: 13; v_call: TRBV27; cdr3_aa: CASSPGQYQPQHF
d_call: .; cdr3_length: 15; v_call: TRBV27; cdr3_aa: CASSLGTDSLNIQYF